Listed here are 15 T cell receptor beta chains from one sample, sequenced in a study of CD8+ T cells in alopecia areata. Alopecia areata patients provided lesional scalp punch biopsies and peripheral blood, both collected for the study. Extraction and reverse transcription of RNA yielded cDNA as the sequencing template. This table comes from immunoSEQ multiplex PCR, and its TCRdb copy is limited to in-frame clones, with some not included. This table has 6,500 to 8,500 clones, about 67% appearing once. The source was skin, collected at week 0. All receptors derive from a human donor with alopecia areata.

The chain carries TRBV15 and TRBJ2-1; D is perhaps TRBD1 or TRBD2 (6 bases each). Germline lookup yields CDR1 LNHNV and CDR2 YYDKDF (reference sequence). The CDR3 has 13 amino acids. V was clipped by 5 bases and J by 9 bases, with 14 bases between them. The CDR3 protein is CATSPPPGAEQFF. CDR3 in DNA: TGTGCCACCAGCCCGCCCCCGGGGGCTGAGCAGTTCTTC.

The chain has TRBV5-5 and TRBJ2-5; D unclear. The germline gives CDR1 SGHKS, CDR2 YYEKEE (reference sequence). The CDR3 extends over 16 amino acids. Trimming cost V 2 bases and J 5 bases, with 19 bases left between them. CDR3 nucleotide sequence: TGTGCCAGCAGCTTTACGGCAACCGGGTCTTGGGAGACCCAGTACTTC. Encoded protein: CASSFTATGSWETQYF. The full variable domain, completed using reference TRBV5-5 and TRBJ2-5, is DAGVTQSPTHLIKTRGQQVTLRCSPISGHKSVSWYQQVLGQGPQFIFQYYEKEERGRGNFPDRFSARQFPNYSSELNVNALLLGDSALYLCASSFTATGSWETQYFGPGTRLLVL.

The chain couples TRBV6-1 to TRBJ2-7; D remains unclear. Germline V CDR1 and CDR2: MNHNS, SASEGT. V lost 4 bases and J lost 4, with 11 bases in between. This CDR3 is built from 13 residues. Here the CDR3 reads CASSVTLRYEQYF. DNA of the CDR3: TGTGCCAGCAGTGTGACCCTAAGGTACGAGCAGTACTTC.

This sequence joins TRBV7-9 and TRBJ2-7, with TRBD1 identical over 7 bases. Germline V gives CDR1 SEHNR, CDR2 FQNEAQ (reference sequence). This CDR3 spans 18 amino acids. V was pared by 4 bases and J by 0 bases, with 15 bases of the junction left unmatched. The CDR3, as DNA: TGTGCCAGCAGCTCGAAGACCGTTTCAGGGGGAGACTCCTACGAGCAGTACTTC. It specifies CASSSKTVSGGDSYEQYF.

The rearrangement joins TRBV6-5 to TRBJ1-6, with D possibly TRBD1 on 5 matching bases. The germline V and J ends were trimmed by 2 bases and 9 bases, with 8 bases remaining between them. The CDR3 runs 13 residues. Looked up from germline, CDR1 is MNHEY and CDR2 is SVGAGI. CDR3 amino acids: CASSYKDSSPLHF. CDR3 in DNA: TGTGCCAGCAGTTACAAAGACAGTTCACCCCTCCACTTT.

A few counts support this clone. Other DNA sequences from this sample encode an identical CDR3 as well. The chain carries TRBV4-3 and TRBJ2-7; 8 nucleotides match TRBD2. Germline V gene lookup returns CDR1 LGHNA and CDR2 YSLEER. Unmatched junction bases numbered 10, after V lost 6 bases and J lost 9 bases. The CDR3 totals 13 residues. CDR3 sequence reads: CASSNRVGGGQYF. Written as DNA, the CDR3 is TGCGCCAGCAGTAACCGGGTCGGGGGGGGGCAGTACTTC.

CDR3 residues: CASSLLKDTQYF. As DNA, the CDR3 is TGTGCCAGCAGCTTATTGAAAGATACGCAGTATTTT. The gene calls are TRBV7-2 and TRBJ2-3; no firm D call. V was pared by 2 bases and J by 5 bases, with 5 bases between. The CDR3 has 12 amino acids. The V gene's germline CDR1 is SGHTA and CDR2 FQGNSA.

This clone was detected only once. The chain recombines TRBV7-2 with TRBJ2-7, with a weak D call TRBD2 (6 bases). The CDR3 contains 18 residues. Germline loops: CDR1 SGHTA, CDR2 FQGNSA. Trimming removed 0 bases from V and 3 bases from J, with 21 bases in between. CDR3 sequence: CASSLASWQGGRGYEQYF. CDR3 nucleotides: TGTGCCAGCAGCTTAGCCTCGTGGCAGGGAGGTCGCGGCTACGAGCAGTACTTC.

CDR3 coding DNA: TGTGCCAGCAGTGAAGGGGACAGCTCCTACGAGCAGTACTTC. This translates into CASSEGDSSYEQYF. This rearrangement joins TRBV6-1 to TRBJ2-7, with TRBD1 matching 7 bases. Germline loops: CDR1 MNHNS, CDR2 SASEGT. The length of the CDR3 is 14 residues. V was pared by 1 base and J by 0 bases, with 0 bases of the junction left unmatched.

By proportion, this clone is large. CDR3 sequence: CASPRGPPPYEQYF. CDR3 DNA sequence: TGTGCCAGCCCAAGGGGGCCCCCTCCTTACGAGCAGTACTTC. The V call is TRBV2, the J call TRBJ2-7; 7 nucleotides agree with TRBD1. The germline gives CDR1 SNHLY, CDR2 FYNNEI. The length of the CDR3 is 14 residues. V lost 8 bases to trimming and J lost 4 bases; unmatched junction nucleotides: 11.

V is TRBV18 and J is TRBJ1-2; no definite D call. V lost 2 bases to trimming and J lost 6 bases, with 10 bases between them. This CDR3 has 13 amino acids. From germline, CDR1 is KGHSH and CDR2 LQKENI. The DNA of the CDR3 is TGTGCCAGCTCACCATCCGAGTTCGATGGCTACACCTTC. Its translation: CASSPSEFDGYTF.

This chain joins TRBV7-2 and TRBJ1-2; D possibly corresponds to TRBD1 (5 bases). Per germline, CDR1 SGHTA and CDR2 FQGNSA. CDR3 length: 12 residues. V was clipped by 2 bases and J by 5 bases, with 6 bases between them. In DNA, the CDR3 is TGTGCCAGCAGCTTAAAGGGGTATGGCTACACCTTC. Protein: CASSLKGYGYTF.

This clone came up once. The J gene is TRBJ1-4, the V gene TRBV18, with a weak D call TRBD1 (6 bases). The CDR3 totals 13 residues. Germline assignment: CDR1 KGHSH and CDR2 LQKENI. The V end lost 3 bases, the J end lost 6 bases, and 8 bases lay between the germline ends. CDR3 nucleotides: TGTGCCAGCTCACCGGACAGATATGAAAAACTGTTTTTT. It encodes CASSPDRYEKLFF.

The CDR3: CASSQDAGLVAGELFF. DNA of the CDR3: TGTGCCAGCAGCCAAGATGCAGGGTTGGTGGCCGGGGAGCTGTTTTTT. This chain connects TRBV4-2 to TRBJ2-2; the D gene is possibly TRBD1 (5 bases). Germline CDR1 reads LGHNA; CDR2 reads YNFKEQ. V was clipped by 0 bases and J by 6 bases, with 14 bases between them. The CDR3 runs to 16 residues.

This chain connects TRBV4-3 to TRBJ1-6; D is unresolved. CDR3 size: 17 residues. Trimming stripped 1 base from V and 6 bases from J, with 16 bases between. The germline CDR1 and CDR2 sequences are LGHNA and YSLEER. The CDR3 region is CASSQGRAGGLNSPLHF. The CDR3 DNA reads as TGCGCCAGCAGCCAAGGCCGGGCAGGCGGGCTTAATTCACCCCTCCACTTT.